This T cell receptor beta chain was recovered during a study of blood T cell repertoires in COVID-19. Whole-study context: COVID-19 samples from acute and convalescent phases originated in the United States, Italy and Spain.

Clones were read by immunoSEQ multiplex PCR, and TCRdb kept only the in-frame ones, dropping some. Of approximately 180,000 clones listed, 82% are singletons. The junction had 11 bases not matched to a gene; V was cut back by 8 bases and J by 9 bases. Germline V lookup: CDR1 LNHDA, CDR2 SQIVND (reference sequence). This CDR3 region has 14 residues. This TCR was sampled from a woman in her fifties or sixties with acute COVID-19. The rearrangement uses TRBV19 and TRBJ2-1; TRBD2 aligns across 9 bases. Sequenced material: PBMCs or T cells enriched from blood (not recorded which). The CDR3 region is CASGASGIKSEQFF. The CDR3 DNA is TGTGCCAGTGGGGCTAGCGGGATAAAGAGTGAGCAGTTCTTC.